What follows is one TCR beta chain and its context. Deletions cut 5 bases from V and 5 bases from J, with 15 bases between. Germline CDR1 MNHNS, CDR2 SASEGT. This CDR3 is built from 14 residues. This sample stems from a study of low-dose radiotherapy and immunotherapy resistance in tumors. Study summary: Radiation delivery to Cohort 1 consisted of 0.5 Gy per fraction every 2 weeks, summing to 6.5 Gy. Cohort 2's total reached 13 Gy over 26 weeks, at 1 Gy per fraction every two weeks. Intravenous cyclophosphamide at 200 mg/m2 preceded radiation and immunotherapy by one day, every two weeks. With cycle 1 day 1 as the start, patients took oral aspirin 300 mg daily for four cycles.

TRAV- and TRBV-specific primers, spanning alpha and beta chains, primed first-strand cDNA. Over around 19 PCR cycles, TCRs were amplified from a constant-region primer and V-primer adapter. A single record per CDR3 protein comes from TCRdb applying MiXCR to the reads. The sample carries tens of thousands of distinct CDR3 sequences, approximately 25% recorded once. Regarding time point: before trial treatment. Sequenced here: PBMCs, sampled before treatment. This receptor was taken from a male donor with prostate cancer. The chain couples TRBV6-1 to TRBJ1-1; D perhaps matches TRBD1 (6 bases). CDR3 loop: CASSPGGTPTEAFF. In DNA form, the CDR3 reads TGTGCCAGCAGTCCAGGCGGGACACCAACTGAAGCTTTCTTT.